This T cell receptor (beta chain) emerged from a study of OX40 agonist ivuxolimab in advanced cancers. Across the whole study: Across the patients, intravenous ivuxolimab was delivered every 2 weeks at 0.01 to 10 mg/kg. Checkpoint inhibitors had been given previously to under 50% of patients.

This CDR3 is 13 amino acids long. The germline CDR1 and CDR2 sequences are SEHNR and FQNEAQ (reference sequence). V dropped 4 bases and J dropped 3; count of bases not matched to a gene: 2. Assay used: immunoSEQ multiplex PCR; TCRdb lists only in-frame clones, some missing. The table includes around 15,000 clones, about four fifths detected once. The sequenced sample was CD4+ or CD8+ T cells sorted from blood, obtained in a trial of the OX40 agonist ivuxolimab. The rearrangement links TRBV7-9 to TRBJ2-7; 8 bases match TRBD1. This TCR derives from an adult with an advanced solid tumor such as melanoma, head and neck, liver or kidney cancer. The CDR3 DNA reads TGTGCCAGCAGCTCCGGGACAGGCTACGAGCAGTACTTC. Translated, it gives CASSSGTGYEQYF.